The 15 T cell receptor beta chains in this list originate from one sample, sequenced in a study of T cells after yellow fever vaccination. TCRdb ran MiXCR on the 5' RACE reads and lists one entry per CDR3 protein. Found here are some 340,000 distinct CDR3 sequences, 9.5% to 12% of them singletons; the top ten hold approximately 3.3%. This specimen was CD4+ T cells sorted from PBMCs, taken 45 days after the yellow fever booster vaccination. The receptors stem from a man aged 18 to 30 who received the YFV17D yellow fever vaccine.

The CDR3 DNA is TGCGCCAGCAAGGGCGAGGTCCACACTGAAGCTTTCTTT. Amino acid sequence: CASKGEVHTEAFF. This sequence joins TRBV5-1 and TRBJ1-1, with D hard to call. The germline V gene encodes CDR1 SGHRS and CDR2 YFSETQ. The CDR3 contains 13 residues. Trimming left V 6 bases short and J 3 bases short, with 12 bases between.

This clonotype was seen many times. J is TRBJ2-3 and V is TRBV6-6; D possibly matches TRBD1 or TRBD2 (5 bases each). Germline CDR1 reads MNHNY; CDR2 reads SVGAGI (reference sequence). The CDR3 is made up of 15 amino acids. V lost 5 bases and J 4 bases, leaving 16 bases between the germline ends. CDR3 protein: CASSPSGGFADTQYF. CDR3 nucleotides: TGTGCCAGCAGTCCCTCTGGGGGTTTCGCAGATACGCAGTATTTT.

This clonotype was seen ten or more times. This chain joins TRBV9 and TRBJ2-1; D may be TRBD2 (5 bases). V lost 0 bases, J lost 2 bases, and 6 bases lay in between. The CDR3 consists of 14 residues. The germline gives CDR1 SGDLS, CDR2 YYNGEE. The DNA of the CDR3 is TGTGCCAGCAGCGTAGGAGGGCCCTACAATGAGCAGTTCTTC. Residues: CASSVGGPYNEQFF.

The chain uses TRBV5-1 and TRBJ1-1; 8 nucleotides agree with TRBD1. Trimming at V came to 3 bases and at J to 5 bases, leaving 9 bases not matched to a gene. CDR1 is SGHRS and CDR2 is YFSETQ in the germline V gene. This CDR3 comprises 15 residues. The CDR3 nucleotides are TGCGCCAGCAGCTACAGGACAGGGTCAGGGACTGAAGCTTTCTTT. It yields the protein CASSYRTGSGTEAFF.

Only a few counts were recorded for this clonotype. V usage is TRBV6-6 and J usage is TRBJ1-2; the D is unclear. CDR1 is MNHNY and CDR2 is SVGAGI in the germline V gene (reference sequence). Trimming pared 2 bases from V and 0 bases from J, leaving 7 bases between. This CDR3 has 14 residues. The CDR3 region has the DNA TGTGCCAGCAGTTACGATCCAGCTAACTATGGCTACACCTTC. Encoded protein: CASSYDPANYGYTF.

The gene calls are TRBV7-2 and TRBJ2-1; D perhaps matches TRBD2 (6 bases). The V end was cut by 6 bases, the J end by 10 bases, with 28 bases between. The CDR3 is 17 residues long. The germline V gene has CDR1 SGHTA and CDR2 FQGNSA. As DNA, the CDR3 is TGTGCCAGCAGTTACTTAGGGGTCGCGGGACTCTACGGGGAGCAGTTCTTC. Translation gives CASSYLGVAGLYGEQFF.

The table lists this clonotype with a few counts. This chain uses TRBV5-1 with TRBJ2-7; the D gene is possibly TRBD2 (7 bases). CDR1 is SGHRS, CDR2 YFSETQ, per germline. The CDR3 has 13 residues. V was clipped by 6 bases and J by 7 bases, with 17 bases between them. This CDR3 is CASTSAEGGEQYF. The CDR3 DNA follows: TGCGCCAGCACCTCCGCTGAGGGGGGGGAGCAGTACTTC.

In its sample, this clonotype was seen many times. The chain joins TRBV12-3 or TRBV12-4 to TRBJ2-6, with a possible D match to TRBD2 (5 bases). This CDR3 spans 15 amino acids. Trimming removed 6 bases from V and 0 bases from J, with 9 bases in between. The CDR3 bases are TGTGCCAGCAGCCTCCGGGGCTCTGGGGCCAACGTCCTGACTTTC. Translating it yields CASSLRGSGANVLTF.

The gene calls are TRBV20-1 and TRBJ2-5; 7 bases match TRBD2. Germline loops: CDR1 DFQATT, CDR2 SNEGSKA (reference sequence). The CDR3 loop spans 15 amino acids. Trimming removed 1 base from V and 2 bases from J; junction bases left unmatched: 7. The CDR3 is CSARGQRGGQETQYF. In nucleotides, the CDR3 is TGCAGTGCTAGAGGACAACGGGGAGGGCAAGAGACCCAGTACTTC.

The chain links TRBV7-2 to TRBJ2-5; 11 nucleotides agree with TRBD2. Trimming removed 3 bases from V and 5 bases from J; junction bases left unmatched: 5. CDR3 length: 15 residues. CDR1 is SGHTA and CDR2 is FQGNSA in the germline V gene. CDR3 DNA: TGTGCCAGCAGCTTGATAGCGGGGGGGCAGGAGACCCAGTACTTC. This codes for CASSLIAGGQETQYF.

This clonotype was seen a few times. The rearrangement joins TRBV2 to TRBJ1-1, with a weak D call TRBD1 (6 bases). The CDR3 is 14 amino acids. Trimming pared 2 bases from V and 3 bases from J, leaving 10 bases between. Germline CDR1 is SNHLY and CDR2 is FYNNEI. The chain's CDR3 is CASSESGQHTEAFF. The CDR3 DNA follows: TGTGCCAGCAGTGAATCCGGACAGCACACTGAAGCTTTCTTT.

The chain is built from TRBV20-1 and TRBJ1-1, with D possibly being TRBD1 (5 bases). The CDR3 contains 14 residues. Per germline, CDR1 DFQATT and CDR2 SNEGSKA (reference sequence). Deletions cut 0 bases from V and 6 bases from J, with 14 bases between. CDR3 coding DNA: TGCAGTGCTAGAGATTTTAGTTCGGGGGCTGAAGCTTTCTTT. It translates to CSARDFSSGAEAFF.

This chain joins TRBV20-1 and TRBJ2-3, with TRBD2 identical over 12 bases. The V and J ends lost 6 bases and 2 bases, in that order; junction bases with no gene match: 6. Germline V gene sequence: CDR1 DFQATT, CDR2 SNEGSKA (reference sequence). The CDR3 extends over 15 amino acids. CDR3 region: CSAPLAGGFTDTQYF. DNA for the CDR3: TGCAGTGCCCCACTAGCGGGGGGCTTCACAGATACGCAGTATTTT.

This clonotype was seen at least ten times. The chain joins TRBV3-1 to TRBJ1-1, with D possibly TRBD1 on 5 matching bases. The CDR3 loop spans 13 amino acids. Germline assignment: CDR1 LGHDT and CDR2 YNNKEL (reference sequence). The ends were cut back, 6 bases at V and 5 bases at J, with 13 bases in the middle. The CDR3 sequence is CASRPGEGTEAFF. The CDR3 DNA sequence: TGTGCCAGCAGGCCCGGGGAGGGGACTGAAGCTTTCTTT.

This clonotype was detected only a few times. J is TRBJ2-1 and V is TRBV7-2; D ambiguous. The V and J ends lost 2 bases and 5 bases respectively, with 10 bases between them. Germline lookup yields CDR1 SGHTA and CDR2 FQGNSA. This CDR3 contains 14 residues. CDR3 sequence: CASSLIGSDNEQFF. The DNA of the CDR3 is TGTGCCAGCAGCTTAATAGGGTCCGACAATGAGCAGTTCTTC.